The clone carrying this T cell receptor beta chain has only one observation. Its antigen is as yet unknown. This record belongs to a study of cytomegalovirus exposure and HLA in healthy donors. Whole-study results and caveats: Later, an analysis showed that TCR beta chains associated with HLA were more clonally expanded than others that were equally common.

Trimming shortened V by 5 bases and J by 7 bases, and 14 bases separated the two germline ends. Germline V gene lookup returns CDR1 SGHTA and CDR2 FQGTGA. The CDR3 extends over 13 amino acids. PCR primers comprised 60 Vbeta and 13 Jbeta primers. Assay used: immunoSEQ multiplex PCR; TCRdb lists only in-frame clones, some missing. The data hold over 100,000 clones, with over 70% observed a single time. Sequencing input: PBMCs. This chain links TRBV7-3 with TRBJ1-1, with D maybe TRBD1 (6 bases). The source of this sequence is a woman between 35 and 50 years old in good health and CMV-seronegative. CDR3: CASSPTGFNEAFF. CDR3 in DNA: TGTGCCAGCAGCCCCACAGGGTTTAATGAAGCTTTCTTT.